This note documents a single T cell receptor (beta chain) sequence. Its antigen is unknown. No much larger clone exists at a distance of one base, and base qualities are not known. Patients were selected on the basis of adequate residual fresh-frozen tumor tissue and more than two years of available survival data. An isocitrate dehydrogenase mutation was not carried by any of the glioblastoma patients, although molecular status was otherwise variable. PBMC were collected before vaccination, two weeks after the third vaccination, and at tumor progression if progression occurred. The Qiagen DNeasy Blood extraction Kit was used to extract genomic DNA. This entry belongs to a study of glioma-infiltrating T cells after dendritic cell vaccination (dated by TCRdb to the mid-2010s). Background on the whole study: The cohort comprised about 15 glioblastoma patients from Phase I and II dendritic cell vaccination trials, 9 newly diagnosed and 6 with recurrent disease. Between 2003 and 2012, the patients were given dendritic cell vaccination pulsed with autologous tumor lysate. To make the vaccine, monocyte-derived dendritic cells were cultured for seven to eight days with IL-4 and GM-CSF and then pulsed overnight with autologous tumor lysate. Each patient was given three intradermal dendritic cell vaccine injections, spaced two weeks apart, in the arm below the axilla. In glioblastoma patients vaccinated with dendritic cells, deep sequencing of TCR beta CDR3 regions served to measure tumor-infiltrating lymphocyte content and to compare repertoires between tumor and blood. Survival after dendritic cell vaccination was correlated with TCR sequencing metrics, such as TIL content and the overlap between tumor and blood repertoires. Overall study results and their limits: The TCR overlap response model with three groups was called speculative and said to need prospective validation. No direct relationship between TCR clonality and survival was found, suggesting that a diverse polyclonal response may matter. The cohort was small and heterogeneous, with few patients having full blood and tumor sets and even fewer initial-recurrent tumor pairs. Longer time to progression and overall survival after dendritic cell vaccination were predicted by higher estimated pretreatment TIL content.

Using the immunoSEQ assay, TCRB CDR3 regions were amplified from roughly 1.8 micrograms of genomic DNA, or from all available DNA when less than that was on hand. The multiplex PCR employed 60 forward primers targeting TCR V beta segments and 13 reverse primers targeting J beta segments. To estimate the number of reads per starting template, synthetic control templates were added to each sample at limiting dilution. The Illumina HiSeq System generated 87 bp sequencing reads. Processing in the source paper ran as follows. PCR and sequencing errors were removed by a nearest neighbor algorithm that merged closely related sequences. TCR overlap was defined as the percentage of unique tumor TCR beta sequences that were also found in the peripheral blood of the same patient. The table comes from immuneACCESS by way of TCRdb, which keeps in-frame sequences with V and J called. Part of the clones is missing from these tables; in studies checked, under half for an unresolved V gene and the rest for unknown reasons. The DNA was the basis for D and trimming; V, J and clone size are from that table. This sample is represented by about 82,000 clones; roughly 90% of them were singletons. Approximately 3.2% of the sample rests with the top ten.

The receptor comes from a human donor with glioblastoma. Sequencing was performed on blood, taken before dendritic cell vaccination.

The DNA is as follows: TGCGCCAGCAGCCCCCTTGAGGGGGCCCATGGCTACACCTTC. Its translation is CASSPLEGAHGYTF. In this chain, TRBV5-1 is recombined with TRBJ1-2; 7 nucleotides in the junction match TRBD1. CDR1 is given as SGHRS and CDR2 as YFSETQ, both from the germline V gene. For this chain, trimming is 4 bases at the V end and 6 bases at the J end, and the number of junction bases without a gene match is 9. From the cysteine through the phenylalanine, the CDR3 covers 14 amino acids. Kept here is only the CDR3 DNA, which spans 42 bases and is read in frame from base 1.